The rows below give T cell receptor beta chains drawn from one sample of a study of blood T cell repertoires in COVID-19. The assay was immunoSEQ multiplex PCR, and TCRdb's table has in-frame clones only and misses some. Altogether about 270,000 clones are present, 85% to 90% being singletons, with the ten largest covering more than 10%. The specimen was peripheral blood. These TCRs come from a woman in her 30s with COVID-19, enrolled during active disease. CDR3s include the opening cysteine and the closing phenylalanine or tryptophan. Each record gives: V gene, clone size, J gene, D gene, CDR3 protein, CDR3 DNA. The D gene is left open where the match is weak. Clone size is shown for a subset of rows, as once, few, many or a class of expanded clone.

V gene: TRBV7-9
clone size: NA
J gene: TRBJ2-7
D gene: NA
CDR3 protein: CASSTIGGDSYEQYF
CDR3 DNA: TGTGCCAGCAGCACTATAGGGGGGGACTCCTACGAGCAGTACTTC

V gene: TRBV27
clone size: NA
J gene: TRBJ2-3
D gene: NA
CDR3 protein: CASRRMGSADTQYF
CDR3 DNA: TGTGCCAGCCGTCGGATGGGTAGCGCAGATACGCAGTATTTT

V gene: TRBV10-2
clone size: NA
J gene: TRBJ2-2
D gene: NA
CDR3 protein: CASRGQSPGELFF
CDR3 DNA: TGCGCCAGCCGCGGACAGTCCCCCGGGGAGCTGTTTTTT

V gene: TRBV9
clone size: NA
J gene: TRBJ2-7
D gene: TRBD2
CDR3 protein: CASSADHASGVYEQYF
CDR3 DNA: TGTGCCAGCAGCGCCGACCATGCTAGCGGTGTCTACGAGCAGTACTTC

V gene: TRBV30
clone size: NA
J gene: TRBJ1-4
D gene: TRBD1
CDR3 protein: CAWRNRGGEKLFF
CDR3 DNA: TGTGCCTGGAGAAACAGGGGAGGCGAAAAACTGTTTTTT

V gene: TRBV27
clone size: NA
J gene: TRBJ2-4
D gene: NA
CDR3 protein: CASSWGDPQNIQYF
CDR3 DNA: TGTGCCAGCAGTTGGGGGGACCCCCAAAACATTCAGTACTTC

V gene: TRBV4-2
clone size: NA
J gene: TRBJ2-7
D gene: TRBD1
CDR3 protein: CASSHPGQGLNYEQYF
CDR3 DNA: TGTGCCAGCAGCCACCCGGGACAGGGACTGAACTACGAGCAGTACTTC

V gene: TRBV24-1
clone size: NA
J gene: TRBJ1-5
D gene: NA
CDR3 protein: CATSDATWRGQPQHF
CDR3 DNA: TGTGCCACCAGTGATGCGACTTGGCGCGGTCAGCCCCAGCATTTT

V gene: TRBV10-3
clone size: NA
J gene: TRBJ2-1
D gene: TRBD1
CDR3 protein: CAILRQGNEQFF
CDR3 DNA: TGTGCCATCTTACGACAGGGCAATGAGCAGTTCTTC

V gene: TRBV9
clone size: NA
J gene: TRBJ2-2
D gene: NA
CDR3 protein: CASSVRGGPTGELFF
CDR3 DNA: TGTGCCAGCAGCGTAAGGGGGGGCCCCACCGGGGAGCTGTTTTTT

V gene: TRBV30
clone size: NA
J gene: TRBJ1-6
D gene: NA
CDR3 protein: CAWNSGQEASPLHF
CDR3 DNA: TGTGCCTGGAATAGTGGGCAGGAGGCTTCACCCCTCCACTTT

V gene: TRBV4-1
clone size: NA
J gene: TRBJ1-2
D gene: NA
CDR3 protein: CASSQDGERIYGYTF
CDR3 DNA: TGCGCCAGCAGCCAAGATGGTGAGAGGATCTATGGCTACACCTTC

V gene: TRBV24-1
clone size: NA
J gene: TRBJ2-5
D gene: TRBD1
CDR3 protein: CATRWTGDPETQYF
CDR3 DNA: TGTGCCACCAGATGGACAGGGGATCCAGAGACCCAGTACTTC

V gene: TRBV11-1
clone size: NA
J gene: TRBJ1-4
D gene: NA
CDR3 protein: CASSLSRHDTNEKLFF
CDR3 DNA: TGTGCCAGCAGCCTTTCCCGACATGACACTAATGAAAAACTGTTTTTT

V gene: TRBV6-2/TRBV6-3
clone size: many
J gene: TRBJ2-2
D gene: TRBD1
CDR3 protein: CASSLRDSSTGELFF
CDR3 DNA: TGTGCCAGCAGCCTCCGGGACAGCTCCACCGGGGAGCTGTTTTTT

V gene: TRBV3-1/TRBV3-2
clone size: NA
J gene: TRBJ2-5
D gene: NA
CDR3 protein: CASSLAGKETQYF
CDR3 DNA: TGTGCCAGCAGCCTGGCAGGGAAAGAGACCCAGTACTTC

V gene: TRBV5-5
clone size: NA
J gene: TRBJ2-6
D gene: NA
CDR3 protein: CASSPQTGVYGANVLTF
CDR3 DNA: TGTGCCAGCAGCCCGCAGACAGGCGTGTATGGGGCCAACGTCCTGACTTTC

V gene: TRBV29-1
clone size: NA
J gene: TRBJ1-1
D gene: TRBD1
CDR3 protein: CSVDLQGANTEAFF
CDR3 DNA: TGCAGCGTTGACCTACAGGGGGCGAACACTGAAGCTTTCTTT

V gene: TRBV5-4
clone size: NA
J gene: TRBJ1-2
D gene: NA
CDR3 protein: CASSQQSHYGYTF
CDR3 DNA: TGTGCCAGCAGCCAACAGAGCCACTATGGCTACACCTTC

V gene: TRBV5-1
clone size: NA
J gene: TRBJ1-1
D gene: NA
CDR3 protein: CASSLSRVNTEAFF
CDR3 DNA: TGCGCCAGCAGCTTGTCCAGGGTGAACACTGAAGCTTTCTTT

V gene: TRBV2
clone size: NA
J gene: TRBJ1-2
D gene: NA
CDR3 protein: CASSAFQGTNYGYTF
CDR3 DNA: TGTGCCAGCAGTGCGTTCCAGGGGACTAACTATGGCTACACCTTC

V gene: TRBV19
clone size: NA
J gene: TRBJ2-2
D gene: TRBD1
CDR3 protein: CASSILDRVLAGELFF
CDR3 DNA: TGTGCCAGTAGTATCCTTGACAGGGTTCTTGCCGGGGAGCTGTTTTTT

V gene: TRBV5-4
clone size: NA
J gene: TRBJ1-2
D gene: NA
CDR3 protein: CASSLGPGGYGYTF
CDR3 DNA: TGTGCCAGCAGCTTGGGTCCGGGGGGCTATGGCTACACCTTC

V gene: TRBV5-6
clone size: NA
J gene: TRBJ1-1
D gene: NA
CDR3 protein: CASSRGLRNTEAFF
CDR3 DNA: TGTGCCAGCAGCAGGGGACTCAGGAACACTGAAGCTTTCTTT

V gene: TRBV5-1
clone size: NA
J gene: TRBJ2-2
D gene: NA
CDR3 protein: CASSPLESTGELFF
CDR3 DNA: TGCGCCAGCAGCCCCCTGGAGAGCACCGGGGAGCTGTTTTTT

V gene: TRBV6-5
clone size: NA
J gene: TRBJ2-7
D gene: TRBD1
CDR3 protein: CASSRPGTGRYEQYF
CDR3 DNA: TGTGCCAGCAGCCGCCCCGGGACAGGGAGATACGAGCAGTACTTC

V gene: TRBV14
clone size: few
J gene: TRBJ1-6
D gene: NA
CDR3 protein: CASRQVDNSPLHF
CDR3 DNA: TGTGCCAGCAGACAGGTCGATAATTCACCCCTCCACTTT

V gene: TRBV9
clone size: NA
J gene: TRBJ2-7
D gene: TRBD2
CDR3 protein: CASSAGLAWYEQYF
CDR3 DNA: TGTGCCAGCAGCGCGGGACTAGCGTGGTACGAGCAGTACTTC

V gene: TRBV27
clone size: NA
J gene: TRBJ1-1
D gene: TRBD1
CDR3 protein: CATGGFWGTEAFF
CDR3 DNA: TGTGCCACAGGGGGGTTTTGGGGCACTGAAGCTTTCTTT

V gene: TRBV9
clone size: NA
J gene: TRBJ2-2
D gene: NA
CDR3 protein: CASSVGRGPGTGELFF
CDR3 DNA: TGTGCCAGCAGCGTAGGGCGGGGGCCGGGCACCGGGGAGCTGTTTTTT

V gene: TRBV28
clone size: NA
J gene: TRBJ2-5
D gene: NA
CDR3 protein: CASRTRAAGQETQYF
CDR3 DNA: TGTGCCAGCAGGACGAGGGCGGCTGGACAAGAGACCCAGTACTTC

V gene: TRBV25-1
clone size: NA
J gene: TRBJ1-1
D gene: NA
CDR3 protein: CASSAGEEAFF
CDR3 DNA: TGTGCCAGCAGTGCAGGGGAGGAAGCTTTCTTT